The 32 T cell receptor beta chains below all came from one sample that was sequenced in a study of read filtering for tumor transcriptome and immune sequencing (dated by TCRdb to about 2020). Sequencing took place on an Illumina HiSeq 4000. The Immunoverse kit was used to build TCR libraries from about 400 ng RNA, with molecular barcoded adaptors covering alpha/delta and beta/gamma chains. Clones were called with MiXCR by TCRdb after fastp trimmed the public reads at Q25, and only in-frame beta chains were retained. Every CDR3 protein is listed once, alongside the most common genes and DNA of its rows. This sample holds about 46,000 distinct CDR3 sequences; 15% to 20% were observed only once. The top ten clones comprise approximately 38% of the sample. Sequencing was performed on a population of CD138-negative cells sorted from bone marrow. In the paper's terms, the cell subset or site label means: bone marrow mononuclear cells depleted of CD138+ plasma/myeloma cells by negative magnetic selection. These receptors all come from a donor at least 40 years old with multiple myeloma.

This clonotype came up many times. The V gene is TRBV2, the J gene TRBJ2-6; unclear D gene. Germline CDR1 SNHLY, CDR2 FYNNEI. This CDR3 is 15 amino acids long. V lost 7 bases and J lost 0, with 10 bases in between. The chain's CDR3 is CASKELISGANVLTF. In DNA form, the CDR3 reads TGTGCCAGCAAGGAACTCATCTCTGGGGCCAACGTCCTGACTTTC.

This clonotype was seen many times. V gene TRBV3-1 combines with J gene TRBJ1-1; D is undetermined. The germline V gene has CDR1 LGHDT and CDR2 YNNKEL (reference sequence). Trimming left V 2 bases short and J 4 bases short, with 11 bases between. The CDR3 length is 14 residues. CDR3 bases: TGTGCCAGCAGCCAAAGGACGGCGGGCACTGAAGCTTTCTTT. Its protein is CASSQRTAGTEAFF.

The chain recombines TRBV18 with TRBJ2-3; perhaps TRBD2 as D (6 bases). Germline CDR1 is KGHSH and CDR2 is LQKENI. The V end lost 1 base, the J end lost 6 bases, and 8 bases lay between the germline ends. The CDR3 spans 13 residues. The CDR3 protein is CASSPRGLDTQYF. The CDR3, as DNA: TGTGCCAGCTCACCACGGGGACTGGATACGCAGTATTTT.

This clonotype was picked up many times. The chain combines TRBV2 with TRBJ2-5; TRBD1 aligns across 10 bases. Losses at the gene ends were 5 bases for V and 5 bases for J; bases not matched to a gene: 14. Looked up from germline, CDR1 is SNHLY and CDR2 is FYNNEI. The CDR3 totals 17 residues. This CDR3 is CASSWQRIGQGEETQYF. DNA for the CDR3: TGTGCCAGCAGTTGGCAGAGGATCGGACAGGGGGAGGAGACCCAGTACTTC.

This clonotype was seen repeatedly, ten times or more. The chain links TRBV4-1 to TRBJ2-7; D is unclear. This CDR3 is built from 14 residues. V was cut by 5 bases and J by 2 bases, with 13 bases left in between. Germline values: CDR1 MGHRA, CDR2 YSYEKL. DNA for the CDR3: TGCGCCAGCAGCACGACGACTGCCCCCTACGAGCAGTACTTC. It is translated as CASSTTTAPYEQYF.

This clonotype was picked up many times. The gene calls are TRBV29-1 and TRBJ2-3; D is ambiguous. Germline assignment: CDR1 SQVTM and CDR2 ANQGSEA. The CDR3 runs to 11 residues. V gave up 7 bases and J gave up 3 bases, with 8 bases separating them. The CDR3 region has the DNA TGCAGCGCGTTCAGAACAGATACGCAGTATTTT. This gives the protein CSAFRTDTQYF.

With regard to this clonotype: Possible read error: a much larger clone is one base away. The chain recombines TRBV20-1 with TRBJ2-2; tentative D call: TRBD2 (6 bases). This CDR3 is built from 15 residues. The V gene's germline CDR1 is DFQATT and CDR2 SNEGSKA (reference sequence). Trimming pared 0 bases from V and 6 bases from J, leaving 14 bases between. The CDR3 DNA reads TGCAGTGCTAGAGAGGCGGGGTGGAGCGCCGGGGAGCTGTTTTTT. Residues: CSAREAGWSAGELFF.

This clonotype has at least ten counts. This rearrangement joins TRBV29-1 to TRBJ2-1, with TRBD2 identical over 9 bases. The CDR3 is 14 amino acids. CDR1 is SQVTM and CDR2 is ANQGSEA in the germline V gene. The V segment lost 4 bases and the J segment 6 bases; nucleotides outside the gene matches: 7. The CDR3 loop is CSVVAGGPGNEQFF. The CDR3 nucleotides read TGCAGCGTTGTGGCGGGAGGGCCGGGCAATGAGCAGTTCTTC.

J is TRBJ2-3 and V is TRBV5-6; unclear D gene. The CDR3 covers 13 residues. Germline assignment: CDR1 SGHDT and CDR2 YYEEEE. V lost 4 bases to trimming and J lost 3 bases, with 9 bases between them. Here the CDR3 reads CASSPWVTDTQYF. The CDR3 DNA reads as TGTGCCAGCAGCCCTTGGGTGACAGATACGCAGTATTTT.

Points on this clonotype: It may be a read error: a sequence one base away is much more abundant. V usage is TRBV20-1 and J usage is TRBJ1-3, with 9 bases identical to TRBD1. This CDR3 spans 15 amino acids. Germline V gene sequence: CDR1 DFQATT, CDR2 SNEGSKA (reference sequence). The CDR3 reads CCARDGTGLGNTIYF. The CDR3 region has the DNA TGCTGTGCTAGAGATGGGACAGGGCTGGGAAACACCATATATTTT.

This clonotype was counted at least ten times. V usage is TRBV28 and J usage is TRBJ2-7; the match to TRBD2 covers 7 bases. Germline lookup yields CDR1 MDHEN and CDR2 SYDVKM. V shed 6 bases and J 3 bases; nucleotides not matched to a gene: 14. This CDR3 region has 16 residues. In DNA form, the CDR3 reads TGTGCCAGCAGGGCCGCCGACGGGCGGGAGCACTACGAGCAGTACTTC. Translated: CASRAADGREHYEQYF.

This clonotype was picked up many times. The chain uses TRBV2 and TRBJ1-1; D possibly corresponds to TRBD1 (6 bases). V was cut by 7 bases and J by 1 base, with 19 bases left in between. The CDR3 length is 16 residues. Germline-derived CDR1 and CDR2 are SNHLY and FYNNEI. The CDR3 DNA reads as TGTGCCAGCACTGGTTCGTCAGGGGTGTGGAACACTGAAGCTTTCTTT. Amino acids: CASTGSSGVWNTEAFF.

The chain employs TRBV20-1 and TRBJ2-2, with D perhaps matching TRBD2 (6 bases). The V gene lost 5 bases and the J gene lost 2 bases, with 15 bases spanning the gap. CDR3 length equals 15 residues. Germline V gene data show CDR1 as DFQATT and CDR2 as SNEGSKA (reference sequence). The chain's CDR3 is CSAPHSGANTGELFF. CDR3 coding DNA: TGCAGTGCTCCACATAGCGGAGCTAACACCGGGGAGCTGTTTTTT.

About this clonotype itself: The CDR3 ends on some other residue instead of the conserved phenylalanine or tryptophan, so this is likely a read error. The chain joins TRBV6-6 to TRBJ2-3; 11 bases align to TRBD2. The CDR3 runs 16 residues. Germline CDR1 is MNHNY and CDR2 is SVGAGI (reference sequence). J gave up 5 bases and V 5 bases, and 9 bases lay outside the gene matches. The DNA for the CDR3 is TGTGCCAGCAGTCAGGATCTAGCGGGGGGTGTAGATACGCAGTATGTT. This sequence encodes CASSQDLAGGVDTQYV.

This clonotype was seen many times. CDR3 in amino acids: CASSSGTSFGEQYF. The CDR3 nucleotides are TGTGCCAGTAGTTCCGGGACTAGCTTTGGCGAGCAGTACTTC. The rearrangement uses TRBV19 and TRBJ2-7; the match to TRBD2 covers 9 bases. This CDR3 has 14 amino acids. Germline-derived CDR1 and CDR2 are LNHDA and SQIVND (reference sequence). V trimming: 5 bases; J trimming: 6 bases; junction bases outside the gene matches: 8.

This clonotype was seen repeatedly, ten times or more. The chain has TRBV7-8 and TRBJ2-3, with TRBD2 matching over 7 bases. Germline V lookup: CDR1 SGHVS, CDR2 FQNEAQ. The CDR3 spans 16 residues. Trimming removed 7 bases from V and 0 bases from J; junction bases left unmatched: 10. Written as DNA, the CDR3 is TGTGCCAGCACCAGCACTAGCGACCCGAGCACAGATACGCAGTATTTT. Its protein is CASTSTSDPSTDTQYF.

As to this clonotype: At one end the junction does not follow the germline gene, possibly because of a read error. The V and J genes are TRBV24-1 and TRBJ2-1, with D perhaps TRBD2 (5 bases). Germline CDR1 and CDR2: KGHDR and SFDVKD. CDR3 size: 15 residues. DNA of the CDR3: TGTGCCACCAGTGACACCGGGATCGCCTACAATGAGCAGTTCTTT. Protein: CATSDTGIAYNEQFF.

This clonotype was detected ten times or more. The CDR3 sequence: CASSQPSGGGDTQYF. CDR3 DNA: TGTGCCAGCAGCCAACCTAGCGGAGGGGGTGATACGCAGTATTTT. V is TRBV7-9 and J is TRBJ2-3, with D possibly TRBD2 on 7 matching bases. The germline V gene encodes CDR1 SEHNR and CDR2 FQNEAQ (reference sequence). The CDR3 is made up of 15 amino acids. The V end was cut by 5 bases, the J end by 6 bases, with 18 bases between.

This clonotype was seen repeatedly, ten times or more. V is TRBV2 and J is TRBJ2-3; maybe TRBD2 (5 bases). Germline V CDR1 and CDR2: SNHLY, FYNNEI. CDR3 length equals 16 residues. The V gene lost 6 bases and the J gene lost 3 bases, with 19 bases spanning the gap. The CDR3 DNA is TGTGCCAGCAGGGAAACTAGGGCTGTGAGTACAGATACGCAGTATTTT. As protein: CASRETRAVSTDTQYF.

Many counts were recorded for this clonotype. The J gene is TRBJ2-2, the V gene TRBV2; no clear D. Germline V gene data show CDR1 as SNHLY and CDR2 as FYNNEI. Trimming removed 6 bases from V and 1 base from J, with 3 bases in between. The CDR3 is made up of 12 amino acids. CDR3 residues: CASSLNTGELFF. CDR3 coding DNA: TGTGCCAGCAGCTTGAACACCGGGGAGCTGTTTTTT.

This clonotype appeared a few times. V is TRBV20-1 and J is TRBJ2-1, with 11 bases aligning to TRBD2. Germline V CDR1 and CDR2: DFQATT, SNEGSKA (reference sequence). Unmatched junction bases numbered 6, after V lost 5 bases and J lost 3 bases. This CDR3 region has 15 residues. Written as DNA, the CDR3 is TGCAGTGCTCTTCATAGCGGGAGGGGCTACAATGAGCAGTTCTTC. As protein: CSALHSGRGYNEQFF.

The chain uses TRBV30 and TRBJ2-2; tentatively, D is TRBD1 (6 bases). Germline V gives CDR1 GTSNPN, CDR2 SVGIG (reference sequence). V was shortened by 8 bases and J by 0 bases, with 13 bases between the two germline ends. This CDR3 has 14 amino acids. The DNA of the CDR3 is TGTGCCCGATCGTGGGGGCCGAACACCGGGGAGCTGTTTTTT. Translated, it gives CARSWGPNTGELFF.

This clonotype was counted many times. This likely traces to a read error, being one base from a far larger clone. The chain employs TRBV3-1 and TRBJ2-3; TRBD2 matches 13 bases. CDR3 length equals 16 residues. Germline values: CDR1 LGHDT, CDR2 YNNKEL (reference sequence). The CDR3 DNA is TGTGCCAGCAGCCTCAGGACTAGCGGGAGCACAGATACGCGGTATTTT. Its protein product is CASSLRTSGSTDTRYF.

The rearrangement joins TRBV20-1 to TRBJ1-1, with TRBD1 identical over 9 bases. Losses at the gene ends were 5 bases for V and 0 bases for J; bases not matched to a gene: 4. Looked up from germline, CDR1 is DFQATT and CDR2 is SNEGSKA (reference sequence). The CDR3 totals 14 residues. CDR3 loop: CSAPGQGMNTEAFF. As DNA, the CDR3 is TGCAGTGCTCCGGGACAGGGCATGAACACTGAAGCTTTCTTT.

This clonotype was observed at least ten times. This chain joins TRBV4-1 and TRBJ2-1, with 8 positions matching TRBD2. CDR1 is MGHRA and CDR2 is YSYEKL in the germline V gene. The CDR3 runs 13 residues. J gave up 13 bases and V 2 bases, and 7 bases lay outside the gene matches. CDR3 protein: CASSQNLAGSQFF. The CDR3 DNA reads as TGCGCCAGCAGCCAAAACTTAGCGGGATCTCAGTTCTTC.

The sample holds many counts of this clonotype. The CDR3 loop is CASSLYPGRRSYNEQFF. CDR3 sequence (DNA): TGTGCCAGCAGTCTTTACCCAGGGCGCCGCTCCTACAATGAGCAGTTCTTC. The rearrangement joins TRBV28 to TRBJ2-1; TRBD1 is a possible D gene (5 bases). This CDR3 is 17 amino acids long. The V end was cut by 5 bases, the J end by 0 bases, with 17 bases between. Germline CDR1 and CDR2: MDHEN and SYDVKM.

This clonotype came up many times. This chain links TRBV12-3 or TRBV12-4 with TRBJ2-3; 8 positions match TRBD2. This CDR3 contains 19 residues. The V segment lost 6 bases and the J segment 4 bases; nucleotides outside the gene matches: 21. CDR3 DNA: TGTGCCAGCAGACAAATCCTGTCTCCGGGACTAGGAGACTCAGATACGCAGTATTTT. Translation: CASRQILSPGLGDSDTQYF.

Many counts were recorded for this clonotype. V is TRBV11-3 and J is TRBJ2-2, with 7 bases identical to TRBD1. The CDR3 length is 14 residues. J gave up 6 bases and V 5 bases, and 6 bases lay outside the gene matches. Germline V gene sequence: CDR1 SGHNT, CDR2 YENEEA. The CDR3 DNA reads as TGTGCCAGCAGCCTCCAAACAGGGGCCGGGGAGCTGTTTTTT. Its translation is CASSLQTGAGELFF.

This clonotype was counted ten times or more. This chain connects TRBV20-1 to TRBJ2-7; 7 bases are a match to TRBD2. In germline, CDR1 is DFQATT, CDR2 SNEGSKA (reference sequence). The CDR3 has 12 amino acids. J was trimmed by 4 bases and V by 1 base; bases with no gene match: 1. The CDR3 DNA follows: TGCAGTGCTAGAGGGGGGGGTTACGAGCAGTACTTC. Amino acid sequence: CSARGGGYEQYF.

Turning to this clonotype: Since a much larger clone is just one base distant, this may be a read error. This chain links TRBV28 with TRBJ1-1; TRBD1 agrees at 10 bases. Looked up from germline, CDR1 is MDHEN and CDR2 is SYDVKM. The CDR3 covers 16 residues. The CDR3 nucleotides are TGTGCCAGCACTCCCGGGGACAGGGGTACCTACACCGAAGCTTTCTTT. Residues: CASTPGDRGTYTEAFF. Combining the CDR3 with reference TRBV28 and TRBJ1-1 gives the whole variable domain DVKVTQSSRYLVKRTGEKVFLECVQDMDHENMFWYRQDPGLGLRLIYFSYDVKMKEKGDIPEGYSVSREKKERFSLILESASTNQTSMYLCASTPGDRGTYTEAFFGQGTRLTVV.

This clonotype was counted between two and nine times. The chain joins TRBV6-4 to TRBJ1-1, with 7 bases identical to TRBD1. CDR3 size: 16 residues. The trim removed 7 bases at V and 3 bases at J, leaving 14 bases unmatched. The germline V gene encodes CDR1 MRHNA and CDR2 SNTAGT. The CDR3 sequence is CASTIRQGPLDTEAFF. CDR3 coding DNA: TGTGCCAGCACTATCAGACAGGGTCCTTTGGACACTGAAGCTTTCTTT.

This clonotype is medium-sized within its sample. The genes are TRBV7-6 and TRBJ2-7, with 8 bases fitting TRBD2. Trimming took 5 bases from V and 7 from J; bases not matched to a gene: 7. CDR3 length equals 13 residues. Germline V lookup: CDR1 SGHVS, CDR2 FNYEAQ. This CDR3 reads CASSSTSGKEQYF. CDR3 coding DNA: TGTGCCAGCAGCAGTACTAGCGGAAAAGAGCAGTACTTC. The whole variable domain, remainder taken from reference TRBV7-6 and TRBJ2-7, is GAGVSQSPRYKVTKRGQDVALRCDPISGHVSLYWYRQALGQGPEFLTYFNYEAQQDKSGLPNDRFSAERPEGSISTLTIQRTEQRDSAMYRCASSSTSGKEQYFGPGTRLTVT.